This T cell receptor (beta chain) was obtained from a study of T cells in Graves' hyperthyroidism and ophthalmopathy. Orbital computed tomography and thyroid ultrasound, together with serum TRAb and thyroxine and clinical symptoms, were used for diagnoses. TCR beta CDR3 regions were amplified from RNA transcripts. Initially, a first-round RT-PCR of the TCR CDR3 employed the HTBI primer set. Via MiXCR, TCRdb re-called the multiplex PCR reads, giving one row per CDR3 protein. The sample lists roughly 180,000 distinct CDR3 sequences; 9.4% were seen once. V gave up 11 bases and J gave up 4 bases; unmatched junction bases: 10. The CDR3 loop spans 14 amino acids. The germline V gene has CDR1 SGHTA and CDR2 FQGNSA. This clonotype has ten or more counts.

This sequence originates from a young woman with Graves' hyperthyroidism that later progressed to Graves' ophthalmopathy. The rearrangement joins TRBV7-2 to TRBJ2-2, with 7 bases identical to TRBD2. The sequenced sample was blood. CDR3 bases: TGTGCCGGCGGCGGGAGTAAGAGCACCGGGGAGCTGTTTTTT. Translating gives CAGGGSKSTGELFF. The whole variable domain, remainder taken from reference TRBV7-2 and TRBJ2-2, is GAGVSQSPSNKVTEKGKDVELRCDPISGHTALYWYRQSLGQGLEFLIYFQGNSAPDKSGLPSDRFSAERTGGSVSTLTIQRTQQEDSAVYLCAGGGSKSTGELFFGEGSRLTVL.